The 32 T cell receptor beta chains in this list originate from one sample, sequenced in a study of cytomegalovirus exposure and HLA in healthy donors. The primer mix had 60 Vbeta and 13 Jbeta primers. Data came from immunoSEQ multiplex PCR; TCRdb stores just in-frame clones and leaves some out. The table records over 200,000 clones, roughly 82% of them present only once. Sequenced input: PBMCs. The receptors shown here come from a man in his forties in good health and CMV-seropositive.

CDR3 nucleotide sequence: TGCAGCGTTGAGCGGGAGGGCACTGAAGCTTTCTTT. It encodes CSVEREGTEAFF. J is TRBJ1-1 and V is TRBV29-1; D gene ambiguous. The CDR3 spans 12 residues. Trimming removed 3 bases from V and 4 bases from J, with 9 bases in between. Germline V lookup: CDR1 SQVTM, CDR2 ANQGSEA.

The DNA for the CDR3 is TGCGCCAGCAGACTAGGACAGGGGTTGGACACTGAAGCTTTCTTT. Protein: CASRLGQGLDTEAFF. The chain is built from TRBV5-1 and TRBJ1-1, with 9 bases matching TRBD1. CDR3 size: 15 residues. Unmatched junction bases numbered 8, after V lost 5 bases and J lost 3 bases. Germline values: CDR1 SGHRS, CDR2 YFSETQ.

This chain uses TRBV5-1 with TRBJ1-1, with D tentatively TRBD1 (6 bases). V shed 3 bases and J shed 5 bases, with 17 bases lying between them. The CDR3 loop spans 15 amino acids. Germline values: CDR1 SGHRS, CDR2 YFSETQ. The CDR3 reads CASSWGGGAGTEAFF. The DNA of the CDR3 is TGCGCCAGCAGCTGGGGTGGGGGGGCAGGGACTGAAGCTTTCTTT.

This clone has only a few counts. The chain couples TRBV7-9 to TRBJ2-3; 9 positions match TRBD2. The CDR3 runs 16 residues. The V gene's germline CDR1 is SEHNR and CDR2 FQNEAQ (reference sequence). J was trimmed by 2 bases and V by 5 bases; bases with no gene match: 8. The CDR3 is CASSALLAGATDTQYF. The DNA of the CDR3 is TGTGCCAGCAGCGCATTACTAGCGGGCGCCACAGATACGCAGTATTTT. The whole variable domain, filled in from reference TRBV7-9 and TRBJ2-3, reads DTGVSQNPRHKITKRGQNVTFRCDPISEHNRLYWYRQTLGQGPEFLTYFQNEAQLEKSRLLSDRFSAERPKGSFSTLEIQRTEQGDSAMYLCASSALLAGATDTQYFGPGTRLTVL.

In this sample, this clone turned up a few times. The chain links TRBV6-1 to TRBJ2-5, with 9 bases lining up with TRBD1. This CDR3 region has 15 residues. V shed 6 bases, J shed 1 base, and the junction held 6 bases outside the gene matches. CDR1 is MNHNS and CDR2 is SASEGT in the germline V gene. Here the CDR3 reads CASRAGTGFQETQYF. The CDR3 DNA reads TGTGCCAGCAGGGCCGGGACAGGGTTCCAAGAGACCCAGTACTTC.

This clone was seen only a few times. The chain couples TRBV5-5 to TRBJ1-4; possibly TRBD1 for D (5 bases). The CDR3 runs 13 residues. V gave up 2 bases and J gave up 6 bases, with 8 bases separating them. Looked up from germline, CDR1 is SGHKS and CDR2 is YYEKEE (reference sequence). The CDR3 DNA reads as TGTGCCAGCAGCTTTGGACAAGATGAAAAACTGTTTTTT. It yields the protein CASSFGQDEKLFF.

This chain joins TRBV18 and TRBJ1-4; 7 positions match TRBD1. Trimming removed 1 base from V and 3 bases from J; junction bases left unmatched: 5. The germline CDR1 and CDR2 sequences are KGHSH and LQKENI. CDR3 size: 16 residues. CDR3 DNA: TGTGCCAGCTCACCACGGCAACAGGGGCCTAATGAAAAACTGTTTTTT. Translating it yields CASSPRQQGPNEKLFF.

The chain uses TRBV7-9 and TRBJ1-2; no clear D. V dropped 2 bases and J dropped 3 bases, with 7 bases sitting between them. Looked up from germline, CDR1 is SEHNR and CDR2 is FQNEAQ (reference sequence). The CDR3 runs to 13 residues. CDR3 amino acids: CASSLLTDYGYTF. The DNA for the CDR3 is TGTGCCAGCAGCTTACTAACAGACTATGGCTACACCTTC.

A note on this clone: The junction departs from germline at one end; a sequencing error may be responsible. This chain joins TRBV7-9 and TRBJ2-7, with TRBD1 identical over 7 bases. Germline V gives CDR1 SEHNR, CDR2 FQNEAQ (reference sequence). The CDR3 covers 12 residues. CDR3 sequence (DNA): TGTTCCAGCAGCATAACAGGGGACGAGCAGTACTTC. Amino acids: CSSSITGDEQYF.

This clone was seen only a few times. The chain is built from TRBV5-6 and TRBJ2-7; no firm D call. V was trimmed by 2 bases and J by 3 bases, leaving 9 bases between them. This CDR3 has 13 residues. The germline gives CDR1 SGHDT, CDR2 YYEEEE. Written as DNA, the CDR3 is TGTGCCAGCAGCTTTCAGGTGAACTACGAGCAGTACTTC. Its translation is CASSFQVNYEQYF.

V gene TRBV4-1 combines with J gene TRBJ2-5; tentative D call: TRBD2 (5 bases). The CDR3 is 13 amino acids. V lost 1 base and J 5 bases, leaving 8 bases between the germline ends. CDR1 MGHRA and CDR2 YSYEKL come from the germline V gene. The CDR3 DNA is TGCGCCAGCAGCCAAGCACTAGTTGAGACCCAGTACTTC. Amino acids: CASSQALVETQYF.

CDR3 nucleotides: TGTGCCAGCAGCCCGAACTCGGGGGATAGCACCGGGGAGCTGTTTTTT. This translates into CASSPNSGDSTGELFF. This chain connects TRBV7-6 to TRBJ2-2; TRBD2 is a possible D gene (6 bases). This CDR3 is 16 amino acids long. V was cut by 5 bases and J by 4 bases, with 17 bases left in between. CDR1 SGHVS and CDR2 FNYEAQ come from the germline V gene.

This clone is medium-sized within its sample. The chain combines TRBV19 with TRBJ2-3; 9 bases match TRBD2. The V and J ends lost 7 bases and 4 bases, in that order; junction bases with no gene match: 3. This CDR3 comprises 13 residues. Per the germline V gene, CDR1 is LNHDA and CDR2 is SQIVND (reference sequence). CDR3 loop: CASTAGGADTQYF. CDR3 in DNA: TGTGCCAGTACGGCGGGAGGGGCAGATACGCAGTATTTT.

The chain is built from TRBV9 and TRBJ2-3; 9 bases line up with TRBD1. Germline loops: CDR1 SGDLS, CDR2 YYNGEE. Germline trimming cut 4 bases from V and 2 bases from J; bases unmatched to any gene: 8. The CDR3 is 16 residues long. This CDR3 is CASSPRTGDITDTQYF. The CDR3 DNA sequence: TGTGCCAGCAGCCCACGGACAGGGGATATCACAGATACGCAGTATTTT.

The chain is built from TRBV4-1 and TRBJ1-4, with D perhaps matching TRBD1 (5 bases). V dropped 0 bases and J dropped 3 bases, with 14 bases sitting between them. Per germline, CDR1 MGHRA and CDR2 YSYEKL. This CDR3 spans 17 amino acids. DNA for the CDR3: TGCGCCAGCAGCCAAGATCGGGGGGGGGTGGCTAATGAAAAACTGTTTTTT. Translating it yields CASSQDRGGVANEKLFF.

This clone was found once. The DNA for the CDR3 is TGTGCCAGCAGCCGACATCCGAGCTCCTACGAGCAGTACTTC. It is translated as CASSRHPSSYEQYF. The chain couples TRBV6-5 to TRBJ2-7; no firm D call. Deletions cut 6 bases from V and 0 bases from J, with 12 bases between. The CDR3 is 14 amino acids. Germline values: CDR1 MNHEY, CDR2 SVGAGI.

This chain links TRBV6-1 with TRBJ1-5, with D unclear. Per germline, CDR1 MNHNS and CDR2 SASEGT. Trimming pared 4 bases from V and 4 bases from J, leaving 14 bases between. CDR3 size: 15 residues. CDR3 protein: CASSALRTGNQPQHF. The CDR3, as DNA: TGTGCCAGCAGTGCCCTCCGGACTGGGAATCAGCCCCAGCATTTT.

The chain links TRBV5-1 to TRBJ2-5, with 7 bases fitting TRBD2. With V trimmed by 0 bases and J by 4 bases, 3 bases remained unmatched. The CDR3 is 14 amino acids. CDR1 and CDR2 (germline): SGHRS, YFSETQ. Here the CDR3 reads CASSLGEGGETQYF. Here the CDR3 DNA reads TGCGCCAGCAGCTTGGGGGAGGGCGGAGAGACCCAGTACTTC.

This chain uses TRBV4-1 with TRBJ2-1, with 7 bases identical to TRBD1. Trimming removed 4 bases from V and 6 bases from J; junction bases left unmatched: 6. Germline V lookup: CDR1 MGHRA, CDR2 YSYEKL. CDR3 length: 14 amino acids. In nucleotides, the CDR3 is TGCGCCAGCAGCCCCCGAGACAGGGCCAATGAGCAGTTCTTC. It codes for CASSPRDRANEQFF.

The chain employs TRBV6-4 and TRBJ2-3; 11 nucleotides match TRBD2. V shed 4 bases and J 2 bases; nucleotides not matched to a gene: 2. There are 15 residues in the CDR3. Per the germline V gene, CDR1 is MRHNA and CDR2 is SNTAGT. The CDR3 DNA reads TGTGCCAGCAGTGCGACTAGCGGGATCACAGATACGCAGTATTTT. This translates into CASSATSGITDTQYF.

A few counts support this clone. The rearrangement uses TRBV27 and TRBJ2-1, with 10 positions matching TRBD2. The CDR3 runs to 16 residues. Germline V gene sequence: CDR1 MNHEY, CDR2 SMNVEV (reference sequence). The J segment lost 7 bases and the V segment lost 2 bases, leaving 8 bases of the junction unmatched. Here the CDR3 reads CASSLDASGSRNEQFF. CDR3 nucleotide sequence: TGTGCCAGCAGTTTAGACGCTAGCGGGAGTAGGAATGAGCAGTTCTTC.

J is TRBJ1-4 and V is TRBV27, with 7 bases aligning to TRBD1. With 6 bases clipped from V and 4 bases from J, the junction kept 8 bases outside the gene matches. Germline values: CDR1 MNHEY, CDR2 SMNVEV (reference sequence). This CDR3 is built from 15 residues. CDR3 in DNA: TGTGCCAGCAGGACCACAGGGGCTTTTAATGAAAAACTGTTTTTT. It is translated as CASRTTGAFNEKLFF. The complete variable domain, with remaining parts taken from reference TRBV27 and TRBJ1-4, reads EAQVTQNPRYLITVTGKKLTVTCSQNMNHEYMSWYRQDPGLGLRQIYYSMNVEVTDKGDVPEGYKVSRKEKRNFPLILESPSPNQTSLYFCASRTTGAFNEKLFFGSGTQLSVL.

The J gene is TRBJ1-1, the V gene TRBV5-4; D call uncertain. V was pared by 0 bases and J by 7 bases, with 7 bases between. This CDR3 has 12 amino acids. CDR1 and CDR2 (germline): SGHNT, YYREEE (reference sequence). DNA of the CDR3: TGTGCCAGCAGCTTGGTAAGCGGTGAAGCTTTCTTT. Amino acid sequence: CASSLVSGEAFF.

The chain links TRBV10-3 to TRBJ1-1, with D hard to call. CDR1 and CDR2 from the germline V gene are ENHRY and SYGVKD. V was clipped by 0 bases and J by 1 base, with 9 bases between them. CDR3 length equals 15 residues. CDR3 sequence (DNA): TGTGCCATCAGTGAGTCGGGCATATCGAACACTGAAGCTTTCTTT. It is translated as CAISESGISNTEAFF.

This rearrangement joins TRBV5-8 to TRBJ1-2; 8 bases align to TRBD1. The germline V gene has CDR1 SGHTS and CDR2 YDEGEE. The CDR3 is made up of 15 amino acids. The V gene end was trimmed by 0 bases and the J gene end by 4 bases; junction bases not matched to a gene: 5. CDR3 sequence: CASSLGTGRPYGYTF. The CDR3 DNA reads as TGTGCCAGCAGCTTGGGGACAGGGCGTCCCTATGGCTACACCTTC. Drawing the rest from reference TRBV5-8 and TRBJ1-2, the complete variable domain is EAGVTQSPTHLIKTRGQQATLRCSPISGHTSVYWYQQALGLGLQFLLWYDEGEERNRGNFPPRFSGRQFPNYSSELNVNALELEDSALYLCASSLGTGRPYGYTFGSGTRLTVV.

The chain combines TRBV19 with TRBJ2-7; no reliable D call. The CDR3 is 15 amino acids. Germline loops: CDR1 LNHDA, CDR2 SQIVND (reference sequence). The ends were cut back, 2 bases at V and 7 bases at J, with 18 bases in the middle. The CDR3 DNA reads TGTGCCAGTAGTATAAGTAACTCCCTTCTTTCGGAGCAGTACTTC. This encodes CASSISNSLLSEQYF. Using reference TRBV19 and TRBJ2-7 for the parts outside the CDR3, the full variable domain is DGGITQSPKYLFRKEGQNVTLSCEQNLNHDAMYWYRQDPGQGLRLIYYSQIVNDFQKGDIAEGYSVSREKKESFPLTVTSAQKNPTAFYLCASSISNSLLSEQYFGPGTRLTVT.

This clone was recorded only once. The chain recombines TRBV13 with TRBJ2-7, with a weak D call TRBD1 (6 bases). Germline V lookup: CDR1 PRHDT, CDR2 FYEKMQ (reference sequence). The CDR3 sequence is 16 residues long. V lost 5 bases to trimming and J lost 1 base, with 18 bases between them. Written as DNA, the CDR3 is TGTGCCAGCAGCAACGGCCGGGACATCCCTTCCTACGAGCAGTACTTC. It is translated as CASSNGRDIPSYEQYF.

The CDR3 spells CASSLDAGTDTQYF. CDR3 DNA sequence: TGCGCCAGCAGCTTGGACGCGGGCACAGATACGCAGTATTTT. J is TRBJ2-3 and V is TRBV5-1; D gene uncertain. The CDR3 extends over 14 amino acids. V gave up 0 bases and J gave up 1 base, with 6 bases separating them. The germline V gene has CDR1 SGHRS and CDR2 YFSETQ.

This clone was counted a few times. The chain combines TRBV19 with TRBJ2-3, with TRBD2 as a possible D gene (5 bases). Per germline, CDR1 LNHDA and CDR2 SQIVND (reference sequence). CDR3 length equals 14 residues. The germline V and J ends were trimmed by 6 bases and 0 bases, with 10 bases remaining between them. CDR3 amino acids: CASRSRGSTDTQYF. CDR3 nucleotides: TGTGCCAGTAGATCACGGGGTAGCACAGATACGCAGTATTTT.

V gene TRBV5-6 combines with J gene TRBJ2-1; 7 bases match TRBD2. This CDR3 comprises 15 residues. CDR1 and CDR2 from the germline V gene are SGHDT and YYEEEE. V shed 2 bases and J 1 base; nucleotides not matched to a gene: 3. The CDR3 protein is CASSFGGRSYNEQFF. The DNA for the CDR3 is TGTGCCAGCAGCTTTGGCGGGAGATCCTACAATGAGCAGTTCTTC.

This clone was observed a single time. V gene TRBV5-1 combines with J gene TRBJ2-2; 7 nucleotides line up with TRBD1. The V segment lost 4 bases and the J segment 3 bases; nucleotides outside the gene matches: 3. The CDR3 runs to 14 residues. Germline loops: CDR1 SGHRS, CDR2 YFSETQ. The CDR3 is CASSQQGDTGELFF. In DNA form, the CDR3 reads TGCGCCAGCAGCCAGCAGGGGGACACCGGGGAGCTGTTTTTT.

The J gene is TRBJ2-7, the V gene TRBV9; 8 bases map to TRBD2. This CDR3 is 15 amino acids long. The trim removed 4 bases at V and 0 bases at J, leaving 6 bases unmatched. Germline V gene data show CDR1 as SGDLS and CDR2 as YYNGEE. CDR3 sequence: CASSSRGGSSYEQYF. In DNA form, the CDR3 reads TGTGCCAGCAGCTCCCGGGGGGGTAGCTCCTACGAGCAGTACTTC.